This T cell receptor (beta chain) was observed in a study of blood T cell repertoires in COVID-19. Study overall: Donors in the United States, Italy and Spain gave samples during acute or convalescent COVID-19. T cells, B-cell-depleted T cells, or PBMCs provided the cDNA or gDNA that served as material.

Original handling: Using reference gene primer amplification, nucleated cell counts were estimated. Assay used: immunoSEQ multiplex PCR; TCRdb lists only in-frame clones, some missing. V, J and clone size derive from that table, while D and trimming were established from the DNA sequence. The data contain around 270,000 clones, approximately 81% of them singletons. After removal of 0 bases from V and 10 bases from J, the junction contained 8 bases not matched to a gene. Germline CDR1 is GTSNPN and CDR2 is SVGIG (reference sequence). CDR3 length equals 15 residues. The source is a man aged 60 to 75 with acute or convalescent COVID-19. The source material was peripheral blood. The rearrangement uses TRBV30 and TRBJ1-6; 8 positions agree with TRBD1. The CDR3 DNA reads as TGTGCCTGGAGTGTAGAGACAGGGGTAAGCTCACCCCTCCACTTT. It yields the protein CAWSVETGVSSPLHF.